These 17 T cell receptor beta chains originate from one sample sequenced in a study of blood T cells in healthy people across ages. Primed by a sample-barcoded 5' primer and a J-beta primer mix, a second PCR proceeded for about 6 to 11 cycles. TCRdb redid the calling of the 5' RACE reads with MiXCR, one entry per CDR3 protein. The repertoire holds over 1.5 million distinct CDR3 sequences, less than 50% seen once, with over 2% in the top ten. The specimen was blood. The receptors come from a woman aged 40 to 50 in good health.

This clonotype was seen only once. One end of the junction is discordant with germline, which a read error may explain. V and J are TRBV4-3 and TRBJ2-2; TRBD1 matches at 7 bases. The CDR3 covers 17 residues. Germline V gene data show CDR1 as LGHNA and CDR2 as YSLEER. In DNA form, the CDR3 reads TGCGCCAGCAACCAACCCCTCGACAGGGTCCGGGGTGGGGAGCTGTTTTTT. This codes for CASNQPLDRVRGGELFF.

J is TRBJ2-7 and V is TRBV4-3; weak D call: TRBD2 (5 bases). The DNA end is a closer match to TRBJ2-5, so the J assignment may be wrong. There are 14 residues in the CDR3. In germline, CDR1 is LGHNA, CDR2 YSLEER. The CDR3 reads CASSPSDLEETQYF. CDR3 coding DNA: TGCGCCAGCAGCCCCTCGGACTTGGAAGAGACCCAGTACTTC.

This clonotype was counted a few times. The chain uses TRBV28 and TRBJ2-5; weak D call: TRBD2 (6 bases). The CDR3 contains 15 residues. The V gene's germline CDR1 is MDHEN and CDR2 SYDVKM. Trimming took 5 bases from V and 2 from J, leaving 15 bases between them. CDR3 nucleotides: TGTGCCAGCAGTCCCGGGGAGGTATTACAAGAGACCCAGTACTTC. This gives the protein CASSPGEVLQETQYF.

The rearrangement links TRBV2 to TRBJ2-5; unclear D gene. The CDR3 is 12 residues long. Germline V CDR1 and CDR2: SNHLY, FYNNEI. The V end lost 7 bases, the J end lost 3 bases, and 9 bases lay between the germline ends. The CDR3 loop reads CASTYSKETQYF. CDR3 DNA sequence: TGTGCCAGCACCTACTCGAAAGAGACCCAGTACTTC.

V usage is TRBV4-3 and J usage is TRBJ1-2; a possible D gene is TRBD1 (6 bases). Germline CDR1 is LGHNA and CDR2 is YSLEER. This CDR3 spans 14 amino acids. The V end lost 4 bases, the J end lost 1 base, and 10 bases lay between the germline ends. CDR3 amino acids: CASSRDIFNYGYTF. The CDR3 DNA sequence: TGCGCCAGCAGCCGGGACATTTTTAACTATGGCTACACCTTC.

This clonotype was found a few times. The chain links TRBV27 to TRBJ1-6; 10 bases align to TRBD1. CDR3 length: 18 amino acids. J was trimmed by 0 bases and V by 0 bases; bases with no gene match: 2. Germline-derived CDR1 and CDR2 are MNHEY and SMNVEV (reference sequence). DNA for the CDR3: TGTGCCAGCAGTTTATCCCGGACAGGGGGCTCCTATAATTCACCCCTCCACTTT. The encoded protein is CASSLSRTGGSYNSPLHF.

The chain is built from TRBV4-1 and TRBJ2-1; D is unclear. CDR3 length: 15 residues. CDR1 and CDR2 (germline): MGHRA, YSYEKL. V gave up 3 bases and J gave up 1 base, with 10 bases separating them. CDR3 bases: TGCGCCAGCAGCCAGTTCACCACTTCCTACAATGAGCAGTTCTTC. Its protein is CASSQFTTSYNEQFF.

The V call is TRBV24-1, the J call TRBJ2-5, with 10 positions matching TRBD1. The CDR3 runs to 13 residues. J gave up 4 bases and V 9 bases, and 4 bases lay outside the gene matches. The germline gives CDR1 KGHDR, CDR2 SFDVKD. CDR3 DNA: TGTGCCACCGGGACAGGGGATAGAGAGACCCAGTACTTC. It codes for CATGTGDRETQYF.

The sample holds many counts of this clonotype. This chain uses TRBV20-1 with TRBJ2-5, with 8 bases fitting TRBD1. V shed 6 bases, J shed 6 bases, and the junction held 12 bases outside the gene matches. CDR1 is DFQATT, CDR2 SNEGSKA, per germline (reference sequence). CDR3 length equals 14 residues. CDR3 sequence reads: CSAFYHQGAKTQYF. In DNA form, the CDR3 reads TGCAGTGCCTTCTACCACCAGGGGGCGAAGACCCAGTACTTC.

There are a few counts of this clonotype. The gene calls are TRBV20-1 and TRBJ2-7; 9 nucleotides agree with TRBD2. Germline V gene data show CDR1 as DFQATT and CDR2 as SNEGSKA (reference sequence). With 1 base clipped from V and 4 bases from J, the junction kept 8 bases outside the gene matches. The CDR3 consists of 15 residues. The DNA for the CDR3 is TGCAGTGCTAGAGGTCAGCGGGGGGCGTGGTACGAGCAGTACTTC. Translation gives CSARGQRGAWYEQYF.

V usage is TRBV6-2 or TRBV6-3 and J usage is TRBJ1-5; D possibly corresponds to TRBD1 (5 bases). This CDR3 comprises 14 residues. V was trimmed by 6 bases and J by 9 bases, leaving 18 bases between them. Germline V gene sequence: CDR1 MNHEY, CDR2 SVGEGT. The CDR3 loop is CASRDRGELMPQHF. As DNA, the CDR3 is TGTGCCAGCAGGGACCGAGGGGAACTTATGCCCCAGCATTTT.

The rearrangement links TRBV14 to TRBJ2-4; D perhaps matches TRBD2 (5 bases). CDR3 length equals 14 residues. The V gene's germline CDR1 is SGHDN and CDR2 FVKESK. V lost 4 bases, J lost 5 bases, and 12 bases lay in between. CDR3 DNA: TGTGCCAGCAGCCTTCGCGGAGGACAAAACATTCAGTACTTC. Translation: CASSLRGGQNIQYF.

CDR3 sequence reads: CASSAQGGWAEAFF. In DNA, the CDR3 is TGTGCCAGCAGCGCACAGGGAGGGTGGGCTGAAGCTTTCTTT. The genes are TRBV12-3 or TRBV12-4 and TRBJ1-1; D might be TRBD1 (6 bases). The CDR3 extends over 14 amino acids. Trimming stripped 6 bases from V and 6 bases from J, with 17 bases between.

The V call is TRBV27, the J call TRBJ1-2; D is unclear. CDR1 and CDR2 from the germline V gene are MNHEY and SMNVEV (reference sequence). This CDR3 region has 15 residues. V was clipped by 3 bases and J by 4 bases, with 15 bases between them. The CDR3 protein is CASSLVGGLGYGYTF. CDR3 nucleotide sequence: TGTGCCAGCAGTTTGGTGGGAGGACTTGGCTATGGCTACACCTTC.

This clonotype was observed a handful of times. The rearrangement joins TRBV4-2 to TRBJ1-2, with D possibly being TRBD1 (5 bases). Germline values: CDR1 LGHNA, CDR2 YNFKEQ. Trimming pared 0 bases from V and 3 bases from J, leaving 11 bases between. The length of the CDR3 is 15 residues. In DNA, the CDR3 is TGTGCCAGCAGCCAAGATAGTGGGGGGTACTATGGCTACACCTTC. Translated, it gives CASSQDSGGYYGYTF.

This clonotype occurred once. The chain couples TRBV9 to TRBJ2-5; 9 positions match TRBD2. The CDR3 is made up of 12 amino acids. Germline trimming cut 3 bases from V and 11 bases from J; bases unmatched to any gene: 5. Looked up from germline, CDR1 is SGDLS and CDR2 is YYNGEE. CDR3 bases: TGTGCCAGCAGCGCGGGACTAGCCCAGCAGTACTTC. As protein: CASSAGLAQQYF.

V usage is TRBV7-9 and J usage is TRBJ2-1; 9 nucleotides line up with TRBD2. This CDR3 is 16 amino acids long. CDR1 and CDR2 from the germline V gene are SEHNR and FQNEAQ (reference sequence). With 5 bases clipped from V and 9 bases from J, the junction kept 14 bases outside the gene matches. The CDR3 region is CASSPNPGLAVGEQFF. DNA of the CDR3: TGTGCCAGCAGCCCTAACCCGGGACTAGCTGTTGGTGAGCAGTTCTTC.